These 15 T cell receptor beta chains share one sample of origin, sequenced in a study of beta chain features in type 1 diabetes. General study results and limits: There was a moderate but significant shortening of TCRB CDR3s in all four CD4+ subsets of Type 1 diabetes patients.

Every isolated RNA sample was fully reverse transcribed, so sequencing captured expressed TCRB transcripts. Here immunoSEQ multiplex PCR was the method, and the copy in TCRdb shows in-frame clones only, minus some. The sample contains a few hundred thousand clones, about 13% of which appear only once. The antigens these receptors bind are not known. The sequencing sample was made of naive CD4+ T cells from blood. Receptor source: a man younger than 40 with type 1 diabetes.

The J gene is TRBJ2-7, the V gene TRBV18, with TRBD1 matching over 10 bases. This CDR3 spans 13 amino acids. The germline CDR1 and CDR2 sequences are KGHSH and LQKENI. J gave up 5 bases and V 5 bases, and 3 bases lay outside the gene matches. The CDR3 bases are TGTGCCAGCTCATCGACAGGGGGCCACGAGCAGTACTTC. This sequence encodes CASSSTGGHEQYF.

This rearrangement joins TRBV7-2 to TRBJ2-3; 7 nucleotides agree with TRBD2. There are 17 residues in the CDR3. The germline CDR1 and CDR2 sequences are SGHTA and FQGNSA. V was pared by 5 bases and J by 6 bases, with 17 bases of the junction left unmatched. DNA of the CDR3: TGTGCCAGCAGCCAGACCCATCAGCGGGACCTACGGGATACGCAGTATTTT. Translated: CASSQTHQRDLRDTQYF.

This clone was counted only a few times. This chain links TRBV28 with TRBJ2-7; 11 bases fit TRBD2. This CDR3 has 15 amino acids. With 5 bases clipped from V and 4 bases from J, the junction kept 7 bases outside the gene matches. The germline V gene has CDR1 MDHEN and CDR2 SYDVKM. The CDR3, as DNA: TGTGCCAGCAGTCCCTTACTAGCGGGAGTATACGAGCAGTACTTC. This translates into CASSPLLAGVYEQYF.

The chain joins TRBV7-9 to TRBJ2-2, with TRBD2 matching 8 bases. Germline V CDR1 and CDR2: SEHNR, FQNEAQ (reference sequence). J lost 0 bases, V lost 5 bases, and 2 bases had no gene match. This CDR3 comprises 15 residues. The CDR3 protein is CASSGSGTNTGELFF. DNA of the CDR3: TGTGCCAGCAGCGGTAGCGGGACGAACACCGGGGAGCTGTTTTTT.

This clone was counted a single time. This sequence joins TRBV2 and TRBJ2-7; 11 bases line up with TRBD1. Germline V gene data show CDR1 as SNHLY and CDR2 as FYNNEI. J lost 3 bases, V lost 3 bases, and 4 bases had no gene match. The length of the CDR3 is 15 residues. The CDR3 DNA is TGTGCCAGCAGTGAGGGACAGGGGGAAGTCTACGAGCAGTACTTC. Its translation is CASSEGQGEVYEQYF.

V is TRBV30 and J is TRBJ2-5, with D possibly being TRBD2 (5 bases). The CDR3 loop spans 16 amino acids. Germline CDR1 is GTSNPN and CDR2 is SVGIG (reference sequence). V was shortened by 7 bases and J by 5 bases, with 26 bases between the two germline ends. Here the CDR3 reads CASSPGWEKGWETQYF. Written as DNA, the CDR3 is TGTGCCTCCTCACCTGGCTGGGAGAAGGGTTGGGAGACCCAGTACTTC.

This clone has more than one count but fewer than ten. V usage is TRBV5-6 and J usage is TRBJ1-4, with 10 nucleotides matching TRBD1. Germline V gives CDR1 SGHDT, CDR2 YYEEEE. The ends lost 1 base at V and 10 bases at J; junction bases unmatched: 13. The CDR3 runs to 17 residues. The CDR3 spells CASSLLGQGTGAGKLFF. In DNA form, the CDR3 reads TGTGCCAGCAGCTTGTTGGGACAGGGGACAGGGGCGGGAAAACTGTTTTTT. Full variable domain (rest looked up from reference TRBV5-6 and TRBJ1-4): DAGVTQSPTHLIKTRGQQVTLRCSPKSGHDTVSWYQQALGQGPQFIFQYYEEEERQRGNFPDRFSGHQFPNYSSELNVNALLLGDSALYLCASSLLGQGTGAGKLFFGSGTQLSVL.

This clone has only a few counts. This chain links TRBV30 with TRBJ2-3, with TRBD2 matching 11 bases. After removal of 2 bases from V and 3 bases from J, the junction contained 13 bases not matched to a gene. Germline CDR1 and CDR2: GTSNPN and SVGIG (reference sequence). This CDR3 spans 18 amino acids. The CDR3: CAWSRHSGLAVGTDTQYF. The CDR3 DNA is TGTGCCTGGAGTCGCCACTCGGGACTAGCGGTGGGGACAGATACGCAGTATTTT. The whole variable domain, filled in from reference TRBV30 and TRBJ2-3, reads SQTIHQWPATLVQPVGSPLSLECTVEGTSNPNLYWYRQAAGRGLQLLFYSVGIGQISSEVPQNLSASRPQDRQFILSSKKLLLSDSGFYLCAWSRHSGLAVGTDTQYFGPGTRLTVL.

The rearrangement links TRBV7-9 to TRBJ2-1; 9 bases are a match to TRBD2. CDR3 length: 15 residues. Per germline, CDR1 SEHNR and CDR2 FQNEAQ (reference sequence). Trimming cost V 4 bases and J 7 bases; bases outside gene matches: 8. DNA for the CDR3: TGTGCCAGCAGCTATCGACTAGCGGCGGTGAATGAGCAGTTCTTC. Amino acids: CASSYRLAAVNEQFF.

V is TRBV27 and J is TRBJ1-5, with 10 bases matching TRBD1. V was clipped by 6 bases and J by 2 bases; unmatched bases: 4. Germline values: CDR1 MNHEY, CDR2 SMNVEV (reference sequence). The CDR3 covers 15 residues. CDR3 in amino acids: CASSPGTGGNQPQHF. The CDR3 nucleotides are TGTGCCAGCAGCCCCGGGACAGGGGGCAATCAGCCCCAGCATTTT.

This chain links TRBV19 with TRBJ2-2; a possible D gene is TRBD2 (6 bases). Trimming took 6 bases from V and 6 from J, leaving 11 bases between them. The CDR3 consists of 13 residues. Germline CDR1 is LNHDA and CDR2 is SQIVND (reference sequence). In DNA form, the CDR3 reads TGTGCCAGTAGGGAGCGGGTCGCCGGGGAGCTGTTTTTT. Amino acid sequence: CASRERVAGELFF.

A few counts support this clone. The V call is TRBV5-4, the J call TRBJ1-2; unclear D gene. Per germline, CDR1 SGHNT and CDR2 YYREEE (reference sequence). This CDR3 is 15 amino acids long. V was cut by 4 bases and J by 0 bases, with 13 bases left in between. The CDR3 nucleotides read TGTGCCAGCAGCACCGTACAGACAACTAACTATGGCTACACCTTC. It encodes CASSTVQTTNYGYTF.

This rearrangement joins TRBV5-1 to TRBJ2-1; the match to TRBD2 covers 11 bases. The CDR3 extends over 17 amino acids. Trimming cost V 0 bases and J 8 bases; bases outside gene matches: 10. Germline V gives CDR1 SGHRS, CDR2 YFSETQ. CDR3 bases: TGCGCCAGCAGCTTGGCCACCGGGGCTAGCGGGAGGTATGAGCAGTTCTTC. It is translated as CASSLATGASGRYEQFF.

The V call is TRBV19, the J call TRBJ2-4; D uncertain. Germline CDR1 reads LNHDA; CDR2 reads SQIVND (reference sequence). Trimming pared 1 base from V and 2 bases from J, leaving 15 bases between. The CDR3 contains 17 residues. The CDR3 here is CASSIGQLRSSKNIQYF. DNA for the CDR3: TGTGCCAGTAGTATAGGGCAGTTAAGATCATCCAAAAACATTCAGTACTTC.

The chain has TRBV28 and TRBJ2-1; 15 bases fit TRBD2. The germline V gene has CDR1 MDHEN and CDR2 SYDVKM. With 4 bases clipped from V and 9 bases from J, the junction kept 4 bases outside the gene matches. This CDR3 is 15 amino acids long. CDR3 residues: CASSSGLAGGVEQFF. The CDR3 region has the DNA TGTGCCAGCAGTTCGGGACTAGCGGGAGGAGTTGAGCAGTTCTTC. The full variable domain, with the rest looked up from reference TRBV28 and TRBJ2-1, is DVKVTQSSRYLVKRTGEKVFLECVQDMDHENMFWYRQDPGLGLRLIYFSYDVKMKEKGDIPEGYSVSREKKERFSLILESASTNQTSMYLCASSSGLAGGVEQFFGPGTRLTVL.